Below, 14 T cell receptor beta chains from the same sample are listed, as sequenced in a study of early T cells in non-severe SARS-CoV-2 infection. TCRdb reprocessed the 5' RACE reads via MiXCR and lists one record per CDR3 protein. The sample lists tens of thousands of distinct CDR3 sequences, 15% occurring once. Specimen: whole blood. The receptors here all came from an adult who was a healthcare worker with PCR-confirmed SARS-CoV-2 infection or an uninfected control (not recorded which).

With respect to this clonotype: One end of the junction varies from germline; a read error may be responsible. The V gene is TRBV5-1, the J gene TRBJ2-3; D may correspond to TRBD1 or TRBD2 (6 bases each). CDR3 length: 14 residues. Germline CDR1 is SGHRS and CDR2 is YFSETQ. CDR3: CASSLGGKEDTQYF. The CDR3 coding sequence is TGCGCCAGTAGCTTGGGGGGCAAGGAAGATACGCAGTATTTT.

This clonotype was found many times. This rearrangement joins TRBV4-1 to TRBJ2-1; TRBD1 or TRBD2 may be the D gene (6 bases each). CDR3 length: 15 amino acids. With 2 bases removed from V and 11 bases from J, the gap between germline ends came to 19 bases. Germline loops: CDR1 MGHRA, CDR2 YSYEKL. CDR3: CASSQTRGWSGQQFF. Written as DNA, the CDR3 is TGCGCCAGCAGCCAAACGAGGGGGTGGAGCGGGCAGCAGTTCTTC.

This clonotype was detected a few times. This rearrangement joins TRBV29-1 to TRBJ2-5; the D is unclear. Trimming stripped 1 base from V and 5 bases from J, with 5 bases between. Germline CDR1 SQVTM, CDR2 ANQGSEA. The CDR3 has 11 residues. CDR3 DNA sequence: TGCAGCGTTGAAGGTTGGGAGACCCAGTACTTC. Translating it yields CSVEGWETQYF.

CDR3 region: CASSLDGTGPSETQYF. The CDR3 DNA follows: TGTGCCAGCAGCTTGGATGGGACGGGACCTTCGGAGACCCAGTACTTC. The gene calls are TRBV7-6 and TRBJ2-5; perhaps D is TRBD1 or TRBD2 (5 bases each). V dropped 3 bases and J dropped 5 bases, with 19 bases sitting between them. The V gene's germline CDR1 is SGHVS and CDR2 FNYEAQ. The CDR3 runs 16 residues.

CDR3 amino acids: CSVDAGGTGELFF. CDR3 bases: TGCAGCGTTGATGCGGGAGGGACCGGGGAGCTGTTTTTT. J is TRBJ2-2 and V is TRBV29-1; 9 bases fit TRBD2. The CDR3 extends over 13 amino acids. Germline V lookup: CDR1 SQVTM, CDR2 ANQGSEA. V dropped 3 bases and J dropped 5; count of bases not matched to a gene: 1.

Many counts were recorded for this clonotype. The V call is TRBV19, the J call TRBJ2-5; a weak D match, TRBD2 (5 bases). Germline CDR1 and CDR2: LNHDA and SQIVND (reference sequence). This CDR3 is 12 amino acids long. V lost 7 bases and J 4 bases, leaving 10 bases between the germline ends. CDR3 sequence: CASIPGGETQYF. The CDR3 DNA reads as TGTGCCAGTATTCCAGGAGGAGAGACCCAGTACTTC.

The V call is TRBV3-1, the J call TRBJ2-7, with D unresolved. Between the trimmed V and J ends, which lost 0 bases and 6 bases, there was a span of 12 bases. Germline V lookup: CDR1 LGHDT, CDR2 YNNKEL (reference sequence). This CDR3 contains 14 residues. The CDR3 DNA follows: TGTGCCAGCAGCCAAGAGGGCGGATCGGGCGAGCAGTACTTC. The encoded protein is CASSQEGGSGEQYF.

This sequence joins TRBV28 and TRBJ1-1, with D tentatively TRBD1 (6 bases). V was trimmed by 8 bases and J by 5 bases, leaving 12 bases between them. Germline V gene data show CDR1 as MDHEN and CDR2 as SYDVKM. The CDR3 loop spans 12 amino acids. The CDR3 sequence is CASLVRGTEAFF. The CDR3 nucleotides are TGTGCCAGCCTGGTAAGGGGGACTGAAGCTTTCTTT.

The chain couples TRBV28 to TRBJ2-1; D may correspond to TRBD1 or TRBD2 (5 bases each). CDR3 length: 16 amino acids. Germline CDR1 reads MDHEN; CDR2 reads SYDVKM. Trimming pared 3 bases from V and 4 bases from J, leaving 16 bases between. The CDR3 here is CASSFYGGSRYNEQFF. The CDR3, as DNA: TGTGCCAGCAGTTTTTATGGGGGTTCCCGATACAATGAGCAGTTCTTC.

This clonotype was seen repeatedly, ten times or more. The rearrangement joins TRBV6-1 to TRBJ1-1, with TRBD1 matching over 8 bases. The CDR3 has 13 residues. Germline V gives CDR1 MNHNS, CDR2 SASEGT. The trim removed 6 bases at V and 0 bases at J, leaving 0 bases unmatched. In DNA, the CDR3 is TGTGCCAGCAGGACAGGGGTGAACACTGAAGCTTTCTTT. Protein sequence: CASRTGVNTEAFF.

This clonotype was detected only a few times. This chain links TRBV9 with TRBJ2-2; D is undetermined. This CDR3 is built from 12 residues. Trimming pared 6 bases from V and 5 bases from J, leaving 8 bases between. Germline CDR1 SGDLS, CDR2 YYNGEE. The CDR3, as DNA: TGTGCCAGCACTTTAGGGACCGGGGAGCTGTTTTTT. Translated: CASTLGTGELFF.

This clonotype has at least ten counts. The chain joins TRBV7-9 to TRBJ2-7; D tentatively reads TRBD1 or TRBD2 (5 bases each). CDR1 is SEHNR, CDR2 FQNEAQ, per germline (reference sequence). Between the trimmed V and J ends, which lost 3 bases and 0 bases, there was a span of 6 bases. This CDR3 region has 13 residues. The DNA of the CDR3 is TGTGCCAGCAGCTTGGGGGACTCCTACGAGCAGTACTTC. It codes for CASSLGDSYEQYF.

The table lists this clonotype with a few counts. The rearrangement joins TRBV28 to TRBJ1-6, with D perhaps TRBD1 (5 bases). Germline assignment: CDR1 MDHEN and CDR2 SYDVKM. CDR3 length: 15 amino acids. The ends were cut back, 2 bases at V and 7 bases at J, with 12 bases in the middle. The CDR3 region is CASSLGPGTNSPLHF. The CDR3 region has the DNA TGTGCCAGCAGTTTAGGTCCAGGGACGAATTCACCCCTCCACTTT.

V is TRBV10-2 and J is TRBJ2-7, with D unclear. The V end was cut by 7 bases, the J end by 6 bases, with 19 bases between. Per the germline V gene, CDR1 is WSHSY and CDR2 is SAAADI. This CDR3 has 14 residues. The CDR3 DNA reads as TGCGCCAGCAAAAAGGACGGTCTCCTAATCGAGCAGTACTTC. This translates into CASKKDGLLIEQYF.